Listed below are T cell receptor beta chains from one sample, sequenced in a study of beta chain features in type 1 diabetes. Profiling relied on immunoSEQ multiplex PCR, and the TCRdb table lists in-frame clones only, not all of them. The sample lists under 90,000 clones, under 35% occurring once. Sequences were obtained from stem cell memory CD4+ T cells from blood. The receptors come from a young woman in good health. Both conserved end residues are part of each CDR3. Each record gives: J gene, V gene, clone size, D gene, CDR3 protein, CDR3 DNA. D genes are given only for firm matches. Clone size appears in some rows only: once, few, many, or a class for an expanded clone.

j_gene: TRBJ2-3; v_gene: TRBV7-2; abundance: few; d_gene: TRBD2; CDR3aa: CASTSGNTDTQYF; CDR3nt: TGTGCCAGCACTAGCGGGAACACAGATACGCAGTATTTT
j_gene: TRBJ2-7; v_gene: TRBV7-3; abundance: NA; d_gene: NA; CDR3aa: CASSLGGRREQYF; CDR3nt: TGTGCCAGCAGCTTAGGAGGGCGGCGGGAGCAGTACTTC
j_gene: TRBJ1-3; v_gene: TRBV6-5; abundance: NA; d_gene: NA; CDR3aa: CASSYSQTSGNTIYF; CDR3nt: TGTGCCAGCAGTTACTCGCAGACATCTGGAAACACCATATATTTT
j_gene: TRBJ2-7; v_gene: TRBV19; abundance: NA; d_gene: NA; CDR3aa: CASSWPGSYEQYF; CDR3nt: TGTGCCAGTAGTTGGCCGGGCTCCTACGAGCAGTACTTC
j_gene: TRBJ2-5; v_gene: TRBV5-1; abundance: NA; d_gene: TRBD1; CDR3aa: CASSFGQGGGETQYF; CDR3nt: TGCGCCAGCAGCTTCGGACAGGGTGGGGGGGAGACCCAGTACTTC
j_gene: TRBJ1-1; v_gene: TRBV11-2; abundance: NA; d_gene: TRBD1; CDR3aa: CASSLDRDAEAFF; CDR3nt: TGTGCCAGCAGTCTCGACAGGGATGCTGAAGCTTTCTTT
j_gene: TRBJ1-4; v_gene: TRBV18; abundance: NA; d_gene: NA; CDR3aa: CASSPASHEKLFF; CDR3nt: TGTGCCAGCTCACCAGCGTCGCATGAAAAACTGTTTTTT
j_gene: TRBJ1-3; v_gene: TRBV7-9; abundance: few; d_gene: NA; CDR3aa: CASSFGLSGNTIYF; CDR3nt: TGTGCCAGCAGCTTCGGACTATCCGGAAACACCATATATTTT
j_gene: TRBJ2-1; v_gene: TRBV9; abundance: few; d_gene: TRBD2; CDR3aa: CASSVSARGRGSYNEQFF; CDR3nt: TGTGCCAGCAGCGTAAGCGCTAGAGGGAGGGGCTCCTACAATGAGCAGTTCTTC
j_gene: TRBJ1-3; v_gene: TRBV7-6; abundance: NA; d_gene: TRBD1; CDR3aa: CASSPLQGARGNTIYF; CDR3nt: TGTGCCAGCAGCCCTTTACAGGGGGCGCGAGGAAACACCATATATTTT
j_gene: TRBJ2-3; v_gene: TRBV18; abundance: once; d_gene: TRBD2; CDR3aa: CASSLAGGSDTQYF; CDR3nt: TGTGCCAGCTCACTAGCGGGGGGATCAGATACGCAGTATTTT
j_gene: TRBJ1-1; v_gene: TRBV2; abundance: few; d_gene: NA; CDR3aa: CASSEVEAKAFF; CDR3nt: TGTGCCAGCAGTGAGGTAGAGGCAAAGGCTTTCTTT
j_gene: TRBJ2-1; v_gene: TRBV30; abundance: few; d_gene: NA; CDR3aa: CAWDRASEYNEQFF; CDR3nt: TGTGCCTGGGACAGGGCTAGCGAATACAATGAGCAGTTCTTC
j_gene: TRBJ1-1; v_gene: TRBV6-6; abundance: few; d_gene: TRBD1; CDR3aa: CASIDRGAFF; CDR3nt: TGTGCCAGCATCGACAGGGGAGCTTTCTTT
j_gene: TRBJ1-1; v_gene: TRBV28; abundance: NA; d_gene: TRBD1; CDR3aa: CASTRTGLNTEAFF; CDR3nt: TGTGCCAGCACCAGGACAGGCTTGAACACTGAAGCTTTCTTT
j_gene: TRBJ2-1; v_gene: TRBV7-2; abundance: NA; d_gene: NA; CDR3aa: CASSTDSRWVNEQFF; CDR3nt: TGTGCCAGCAGCACGGACTCCCGGTGGGTCAATGAGCAGTTCTTC
j_gene: TRBJ1-6; v_gene: TRBV4-2; abundance: few; d_gene: NA; CDR3aa: CASSQDRATWVPLHF; CDR3nt: TGTGCCAGCAGCCAAGACAGGGCGACTTGGGTCCCCCTCCACTTT
j_gene: TRBJ2-5; v_gene: TRBV5-6; abundance: NA; d_gene: TRBD2; CDR3aa: CASSRGVAGGKAQYF; CDR3nt: TGTGCCAGCAGCCGTGGTGTAGCGGGGGGGAAGGCCCAGTACTTC
j_gene: TRBJ1-2; v_gene: TRBV7-9; abundance: few; d_gene: TRBD1; CDR3aa: CASSLAGTVYGYTF; CDR3nt: TGTGCCAGCAGCTTAGCGGGGACAGTATATGGCTACACCTTC
j_gene: TRBJ2-7; v_gene: TRBV30; abundance: NA; d_gene: NA; CDR3aa: CAWSSGTGAYEQYF; CDR3nt: TGTGCCTGGAGCTCCGGGACTGGAGCCTACGAGCAGTACTTC
j_gene: TRBJ2-7; v_gene: TRBV28; abundance: once; d_gene: TRBD1; CDR3aa: CASRASGTGAYEQYF; CDR3nt: TGTGCCAGCAGAGCCTCCGGGACAGGGGCGTACGAGCAGTACTTC
j_gene: TRBJ2-5; v_gene: TRBV19; abundance: NA; d_gene: TRBD2; CDR3aa: CASSPPRRGGMETQYF; CDR3nt: TGTGCCAGTAGTCCACCCCGGCGCGGGGGGATGGAGACCCAGTACTTC
j_gene: TRBJ1-2; v_gene: TRBV6-5; abundance: NA; d_gene: TRBD1; CDR3aa: CASRRDRGYGYTF; CDR3nt: TGTGCCAGCAGGCGGGACAGGGGCTATGGCTACACCTTC
j_gene: TRBJ2-3; v_gene: TRBV5-1; abundance: few; d_gene: NA; CDR3aa: CASSLKPGGVGTDTQYF; CDR3nt: TGCGCCAGCAGCTTGAAGCCAGGCGGGGTTGGCACAGATACGCAGTATTTT
j_gene: TRBJ1-1; v_gene: TRBV7-2; abundance: few; d_gene: TRBD1; CDR3aa: CASKGQGLDEAFF; CDR3nt: TGTGCCAGCAAGGGACAGGGACTCGATGAAGCTTTCTTT